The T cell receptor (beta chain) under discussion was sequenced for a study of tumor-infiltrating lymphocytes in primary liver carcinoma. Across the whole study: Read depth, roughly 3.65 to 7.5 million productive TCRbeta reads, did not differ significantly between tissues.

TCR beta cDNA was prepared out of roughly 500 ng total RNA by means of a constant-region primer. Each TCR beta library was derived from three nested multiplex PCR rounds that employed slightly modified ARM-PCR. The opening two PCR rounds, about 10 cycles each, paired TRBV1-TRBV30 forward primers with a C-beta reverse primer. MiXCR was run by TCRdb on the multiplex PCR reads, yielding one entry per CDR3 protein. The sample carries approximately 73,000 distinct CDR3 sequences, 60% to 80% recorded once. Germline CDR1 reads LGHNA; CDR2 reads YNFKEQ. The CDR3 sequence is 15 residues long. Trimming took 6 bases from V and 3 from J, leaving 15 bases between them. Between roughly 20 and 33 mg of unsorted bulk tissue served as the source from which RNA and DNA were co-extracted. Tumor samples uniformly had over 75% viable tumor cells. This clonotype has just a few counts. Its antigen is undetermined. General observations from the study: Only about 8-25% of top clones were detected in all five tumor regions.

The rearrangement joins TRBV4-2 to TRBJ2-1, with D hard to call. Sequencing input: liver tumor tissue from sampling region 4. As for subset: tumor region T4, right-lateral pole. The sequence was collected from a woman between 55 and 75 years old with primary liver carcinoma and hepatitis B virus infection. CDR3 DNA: TGTGCCAGCAGTCTCCCGACGACGGACTACAATGAGCAGTTCTTC. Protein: CASSLPTTDYNEQFF.